The 27 T cell receptor beta chains reported below all come from one sample, sequenced in a study of T cell clonality in common variable immunodeficiency. What these receptors recognize is not known. Whole-study findings and limits: Reportedly, TCR beta sequences from common variable immunodeficiency showed fewer deletions and N-nucleotide insertions.

The data were produced by immunoSEQ multiplex PCR, yet TCRdb's version contains in-frame clones alone and is incomplete. The sample was found to contain over 25,000 clones, and every one recurs. Material: peripheral blood mononuclear cells. The receptors here all came from a human donor with common variable immunodeficiency.

This clone was seen more than once but under ten times. Sequencing ends 3 residues short of the CDR3 end; the germline J gene provides the rest. The V call is TRBV5-1, the J call TRBJ2-3; the match to TRBD2 covers 8 bases. V dropped 0 bases and J dropped 1; count of bases not matched to a gene: 4. Germline loops: CDR1 SGHRS, CDR2 YFSETQ. The CDR3 extends over 16 amino acids. The DNA read from the CDR3 is TGCGCCAGCAGCTTGGACGGGGGGGGTGGCACAGATACG. Protein: CASSLDGGGGTDT. The full CDR3 protein reads CASSLDGGGGTDTQYF.

This clone showed up many times. The read gets to within 3 residues of the CDR3 end, and the germline J gene fills in the rest. The chain joins TRBV20-1 to TRBJ2-5; D not resolved. Germline CDR1 reads DFQATT; CDR2 reads SNEGSKA (reference sequence). The ends were cut back, 3 bases at V and 2 bases at J, with 16 bases in the middle. The CDR3 loop spans 15 amino acids. Here the CDR3 reads CSASPSTRPQETQYF. The CDR3 bases that were read are TGCAGTGCTAGTCCGTCGACTCGGCCACAAGAGACC.

For this clone: The read ends 3 residues early relative to the CDR3; the germline J gene fills the gap. J is TRBJ2-7 and V is TRBV2; TRBD2 might be the D (5 bases). CDR3 length: 11 amino acids. The ends were cut back, 7 bases at V and 3 bases at J, with 7 bases in the middle. CDR1 SNHLY and CDR2 FYNNEI come from the germline V gene. The CDR3 loop reads CASNEGYEQYF. Partial CDR3 DNA: TGTGCCAGCAACGAGGGCTACGAG.

This clone was seen ten or more times. The CDR3 end lies 3 residues beyond the end of the read and is filled in from the germline J gene. The V and J genes are TRBV18 and TRBJ1-3; 8 bases align to TRBD1. Germline CDR1 and CDR2: KGHSH and LQKENI. The ends lost 6 bases at V and 0 bases at J; junction bases unmatched: 10. This CDR3 spans 17 amino acids. The CDR3 DNA, read in part, is TGTGCCAGCTCGCGAACCCGACAGGGGTCCTCTGGAAACACC. This translates into CASSRTRQGSSGNT. The entire CDR3 sequence reads CASSRTRQGSSGNTIYF. Full variable domain (missing parts from reference TRBV18 and TRBJ1-3): NAGVMQNPRHLVRRRGQEARLRCSPMKGHSHVYWYRQLPEEGLKFMVYLQKENIIDESGMPKERFSAEFPKEGPSILRIQQVVRGDSAAYFCASSRTRQGSSGNTIYFGEGSWLTVV.

The CDR3 is CASSWTVGQINEKLFF. Incomplete CDR3 DNA: TGTGCCAGCAGTTGGACCGTGGGACAGATTAATGAAAAA. V is TRBV6-2 or TRBV6-3 and J is TRBJ1-4, with 7 bases identical to TRBD1. The CDR3 end lies 3 residues beyond the end of the read and is filled in from the germline J gene. J lost 4 bases, V lost 4 bases, and 9 bases had no gene match. The CDR3 has 16 residues. Germline loops: CDR1 MNHEY, CDR2 SVGEGT.

Concerning this clone: From the germline J gene comes the end of the CDR3, since the read stops 3 residues before it. V is TRBV7-2 and J is TRBJ1-1; D is unclear. CDR1 and CDR2 from the germline V gene are SGHTA and FQGNSA. The V and J ends lost 1 base and 4 bases respectively, with 7 bases between them. CDR3 length: 13 amino acids. The CDR3 reads CASSLDISTEAFF. Incomplete CDR3 DNA: TGTGCCAGCAGCTTAGATATTTCCACTGAA.

This clone was detected a few times. The CDR3 end falls 3 residues outside the read, so it is completed with the germline J gene. The chain is built from TRBV6-2 or TRBV6-3 and TRBJ2-1, with D perhaps matching TRBD2 (6 bases). Germline CDR1 MNHEY, CDR2 SVGEGT. This CDR3 contains 15 residues. Trimming left V 6 bases short and J 3 bases short, with 15 bases between. The CDR3 here is CASRGQAGGYNEQFF. CDR3 bases read: TGTGCCAGCAGGGGCCAAGCGGGTGGCTACAATGAG.

With regard to this clone: The read ends 3 residues shy of where the CDR3 ends; the end is completed using the germline J gene. This chain links TRBV19 with TRBJ1-2, with 8 bases aligning to TRBD1. The CDR3 spans 14 residues. Germline loops: CDR1 LNHDA, CDR2 SQIVND (reference sequence). J gave up 3 bases and V 6 bases, and 6 bases lay outside the gene matches. CDR3 sequence reads: CASSRTGKDYGYTF. The sequenced part of the CDR3 DNA is TGTGCCAGTAGCCGGACAGGGAAAGACTATGGC. Using reference TRBV19 and TRBJ1-2 for the parts outside the CDR3, the full variable domain is DGGITQSPKYLFRKEGQNVTLSCEQNLNHDAMYWYRQDPGQGLRLIYYSQIVNDFQKGDIAEGYSVSREKKESFPLTVTSAQKNPTAFYLCASSRTGKDYGYTFGSGTRLTVV.

This clone has just a few counts. Coverage ceases 3 residues before the CDR3 finishes, and the germline J gene fills in the end. The rearrangement uses TRBV19 and TRBJ2-3; 9 bases fit TRBD1. The CDR3 consists of 16 residues. Trimming cost V 4 bases and J 4 bases; bases outside gene matches: 9. CDR1 LNHDA and CDR2 SQIVND come from the germline V gene (reference sequence). The CDR3 region is CASSTPRDRDADTQYF. CDR3 DNA, as far as it was read: TGTGCCAGTAGTACGCCCCGGGACAGGGATGCAGATACG.

To note about this clone: The CDR3 is cut off 3 residues early in the read; its end comes from the germline J gene. This chain connects TRBV18 to TRBJ1-1; 8 bases agree with TRBD1. The CDR3 covers 21 residues. Trimming at V came to 3 bases and at J to 1 base, leaving 22 bases not matched to a gene. Germline V gene data show CDR1 as KGHSH and CDR2 as LQKENI. CDR3 DNA, as far as it was read: TGTGCCAGCTCACCCTTAATGAGACAGGGGAGCCAGGGGGCCGGGAACACTGAA. Its protein product is CASSPLMRQGSQGAGNTE. The CDR3 in its entirety is CASSPLMRQGSQGAGNTEAFF.

About this clone: The read comes to an end 3 residues before the CDR3 does, leaving the germline J gene to fill in the end. J is TRBJ2-3 and V is TRBV18; D is possibly TRBD1 or TRBD2 (5 bases each). Per the germline V gene, CDR1 is KGHSH and CDR2 is LQKENI. CDR3 length: 14 residues. Trimming stripped 5 bases from V and 6 bases from J, with 15 bases between. Partial CDR3 DNA: TGTGCCAGCTCAGCAACTCACGAGGGGGATACG. Protein sequence: CASSATHEGDT. The whole CDR3 protein reads CASSATHEGDTQYF.

In this sample, this clone turned up many times. The covered CDR3 bases are TGCAGCGTTGAAGTAGCAGGGGCTGGGGAGACC. It translates to CSVEVAGAGET. The entire CDR3 protein reads CSVEVAGAGETQYF. The chain recombines TRBV29-1 with TRBJ2-5, with D perhaps TRBD1 (6 bases). The CDR3 extends 3 residues past the end of the read, so its final part is completed from the germline J gene. V lost 1 base and J lost 5, with 14 bases in between. This CDR3 contains 14 residues. Germline V CDR1 and CDR2: SQVTM, ANQGSEA.

Concerning this clone itself: The read halts 3 residues ahead of the CDR3 end, with the missing end drawn from the germline J gene. This chain links TRBV6-2 or TRBV6-3 with TRBJ2-5, with D possibly matching TRBD2 (5 bases). This CDR3 has 15 residues. Trimming shortened V by 2 bases and J by 4 bases, and 14 bases separated the two germline ends. Germline values: CDR1 MNHEY, CDR2 SVGEGT. Partial CDR3 DNA: TGTGCCAGCAGTTACAGCGGAAGTGCAAGAGAGACC. This translates into CASSYSGSARET. The entire CDR3 protein reads CASSYSGSARETQYF.

This clone was seen a few times. The read falls 3 residues short of the CDR3 end, and the missing part is taken from the germline J gene. The chain couples TRBV7-3 to TRBJ2-3, with 8 bases that match TRBD2. The germline CDR1 and CDR2 sequences are SGHTA and FQGTGA. Trimming removed 4 bases from V and 4 bases from J; junction bases left unmatched: 4. The CDR3 runs 14 residues. The covered CDR3 bases are TGTGCCAGCAGCTACGGGACTAGAGCAGATACG. Amino acid sequence: CASSYGTRADT. The complete CDR3 sequence is CASSYGTRADTQYF.

Comment on this clone: The read terminates 3 residues before the CDR3 end, so the remaining end is supplied by the germline J gene. V is TRBV18 and J is TRBJ1-2, with D hard to call. V lost 10 bases and J lost 7, with 13 bases in between. This CDR3 has 11 residues. Germline loops: CDR1 KGHSH, CDR2 LQKENI. This CDR3 is CATPRKGGYTF. CDR3 bases read: TGTGCCACCCCCAGAAAAGGTGGC.

In this sample, this clone turned up many times. The CDR3 extends 3 residues past the end of the read, so its final part is completed from the germline J gene. The gene calls are TRBV20-1 and TRBJ2-2; 11 bases align to TRBD2. This CDR3 region has 13 residues. The V segment lost 3 bases and the J segment 8 bases; nucleotides outside the gene matches: 2. Germline assignment: CDR1 DFQATT and CDR2 SNEGSKA (reference sequence). The CDR3 DNA, read in part, is TGCAGTGCTAGCAGGACTAGCGGGGGGGAG. This gives the protein CSASRTSGGE. The CDR3 in full is CSASRTSGGELFF.

Points on this clone: The DNA ends 3 residues before the CDR3 does, and the rest of the CDR3 is filled in from the germline J gene. The V and J genes are TRBV19 and TRBJ2-3, with D perhaps TRBD1 (6 bases). There are 13 residues in the CDR3. The ends were cut back, 10 bases at V and 1 base at J, with 12 bases in the middle. The V gene's germline CDR1 is LNHDA and CDR2 SQIVND (reference sequence). The covered CDR3 bases are TGTGCCACCGTGGGACACCGCACAGATACG. It encodes CATVGHRTDT. The whole CDR3 protein is CATVGHRTDTQYF.

There are a few counts of this clone. The missing CDR3 end, 3 residues past where the read stops, is filled in from the germline J gene. The V and J genes are TRBV7-9 and TRBJ2-1; TRBD1 matches at 9 bases. The V segment lost 4 bases and the J segment 6 bases; nucleotides outside the gene matches: 7. The CDR3 covers 15 residues. The germline gives CDR1 SEHNR, CDR2 FQNEAQ (reference sequence). The CDR3 region is CASSYTGGMINEQFF. CDR3 bases read: TGTGCCAGCAGCTATACAGGGGGCATGATCAATGAG.

Points on this clone: Read data end 3 residues before the CDR3 end; the end is taken from the germline J gene. V gene TRBV19 combines with J gene TRBJ1-2; D unclear. Germline assignment: CDR1 LNHDA and CDR2 SQIVND (reference sequence). With 8 bases removed from V and 3 bases from J, the gap between germline ends came to 19 bases. This CDR3 region has 15 residues. The CDR3 loop is CASYDQAGYDYGYTF. The covered CDR3 bases are TGTGCCAGTTATGATCAAGCCGGGTATGACTATGGC.

This clone was counted only a few times. The read stops 3 residues short of the end of the CDR3; the missing end is completed from the germline J gene. The genes are TRBV7-2 and TRBJ2-3; tentatively, D is TRBD2 (5 bases). V lost 7 bases and J 2 bases, leaving 10 bases between the germline ends. CDR3 length equals 13 residues. CDR1 and CDR2 from the germline V gene are SGHTA and FQGNSA. CDR3 sequence: CASTPGFTDTQYF. Incomplete CDR3 DNA: TGTGCCAGCACCCCGGGGTTCACAGATACG.

This clone was counted ten times or more. The CDR3 end is not reached by the read, which stops 3 residues before it; the germline J gene fills it in. This sequence joins TRBV4-1 and TRBJ1-4, with D possibly TRBD1 on 6 matching bases. V lost 0 bases and J lost 6, with 11 bases in between. The CDR3 runs to 15 residues. In germline, CDR1 is MGHRA, CDR2 YSYEKL. Incomplete CDR3 DNA: TGCGCCAGCAGCCAAGAGACAGGTCGAGATGAAAAA. It translates to CASSQETGRDEK. The CDR3, in full, reads CASSQETGRDEKLFF.

Points on this clone: The read ends 3 residues shy of where the CDR3 ends; the end is completed using the germline J gene. This chain connects TRBV5-1 to TRBJ2-3, with TRBD1 matching over 9 bases. This CDR3 is built from 15 residues. J lost 3 bases, V lost 5 bases, and 7 bases had no gene match. Germline V lookup: CDR1 SGHRS, CDR2 YFSETQ. The CDR3 here is CASSRGQGITDTQYF. CDR3 DNA, as far as it was read: TGCGCCAGCAGTCGGGGACAGGGAATAACAGATACG.

This clone has a count of ten or more. The read stops 3 residues short of the end of the CDR3; the missing end is completed from the germline J gene. The chain has TRBV2 and TRBJ1-2; D may be TRBD1 (6 bases). This CDR3 is 14 amino acids long. V was pared by 10 bases and J by 4 bases, with 19 bases between. The germline CDR1 and CDR2 sequences are SNHLY and FYNNEI. The sequenced CDR3 bases are TGTGCCACCCCTTACGGGGGGCTTGGCTATGGC. Translated, it gives CATPYGGLGYG. The full-length CDR3 reads as CATPYGGLGYGYTF.

Many counts were recorded for this clone. The read is 3 residues too short to cover the CDR3 end, so that end is filled in from the germline J gene. V gene TRBV18 combines with J gene TRBJ2-3; TRBD1 agrees at 8 bases. Germline CDR1 and CDR2: KGHSH and LQKENI. V shed 2 bases, J shed 0 bases, and the junction held 1 base outside the gene matches. The CDR3 runs to 15 residues. The chain's CDR3 is CASSPTGGSTDTQYF. CDR3 DNA, as far as it was read: TGTGCCAGCTCACCAACAGGGGGGAGCACAGATACG.

Concerning this clone itself: The read falls 3 residues short of the CDR3 end, and the missing part is taken from the germline J gene. This chain connects TRBV6-2 or TRBV6-3 to TRBJ2-7; maybe TRBD2 (6 bases). V lost 2 bases, J lost 1 base, and 9 bases lay in between. Germline V gives CDR1 MNHEY, CDR2 SVGEGT. CDR3 length: 14 amino acids. The DNA read from the CDR3 is TGTGCCAGCAGTTACGCGGGATATTCCTACGAG. Translating gives CASSYAGYSYE. The full-length CDR3 reads as CASSYAGYSYEQYF.

This clone came up many times. The sequenced fragment ends 3 residues before the CDR3 boundary, so the rest is inferred from the germline J gene. The chain uses TRBV19 and TRBJ2-3; D unclear. The CDR3 is 12 amino acids. The germline V and J ends were trimmed by 1 base and 4 bases, with 3 bases remaining between them. Germline CDR1 reads LNHDA; CDR2 reads SQIVND (reference sequence). The CDR3 loop reads CASSIVSDTQYF. Partial CDR3 DNA: TGTGCCAGTAGTATAGTATCAGATACG.

This clone has more than one count but fewer than ten. The missing CDR3 end, 3 residues past where the read stops, is filled in from the germline J gene. The V gene is TRBV5-1, the J gene TRBJ2-3, with 7 bases that match TRBD1. The CDR3 loop spans 13 amino acids. Germline V CDR1 and CDR2: SGHRS, YFSETQ. V shed 4 bases, J shed 8 bases, and the junction held 7 bases outside the gene matches. Incomplete CDR3 DNA: TGCGCCAGCAGCGCCGACAGGGACGGTACG. Its protein product is CASSADRDGT. Given in full, the CDR3 is CASSADRDGTQYF.